The 11 T cell receptor beta chains below all came from one sample that was sequenced in a study of shared clonotypes between healthy human individuals. Repertoires were generated with immunoSEQ multiplex PCR, while TCRdb's copy carries only in-frame clones and drops some. The sample has approximately 2.3 million clones, 80% to 95% seen once. The sequenced material came from naive CD4+ T cells from PBMCs. The subset here: CD45RA+ positively selected. The origin of the receptors is a man aged 18 to 29 in good health. Some clones in this sample may be carry-over from other donors' samples.

Note on this clone: Additional DNA sequences in this sample encode the identical CDR3. The chain recombines TRBV5-1 with TRBJ2-1; 15 bases match TRBD2. This CDR3 spans 15 amino acids. The germline V gene encodes CDR1 SGHRS and CDR2 YFSETQ. After removal of 4 bases from V and 7 bases from J, the junction contained 3 bases not matched to a gene. The CDR3 nucleotides read TGCGCCAGCAGCCAAGGGACTAGCGGGAGGAATGAGCAGTTCTTC. Translation gives CASSQGTSGRNEQFF.

This sequence joins TRBV7-2 and TRBJ2-3, with 10 positions matching TRBD2. The germline gives CDR1 SGHTA, CDR2 FQGNSA. The CDR3 spans 18 residues. With V trimmed by 5 bases and J by 1 base, 12 bases remained unmatched. The chain's CDR3 is CASSLSPWTSGRTDTQYF. For the CDR3, the DNA is TGTGCCAGCAGCCTTAGTCCCTGGACTAGCGGACGCACAGATACGCAGTATTTT.

Written as DNA, the CDR3 is TGCGCCAGCAGTGACCACCGGGGGCCTGGTCTGGAGCTGTTTTTT. This sequence encodes CASSDHRGPGLELFF. V and J are TRBV10-1 and TRBJ2-2, with D tentatively TRBD1 or TRBD2 (6 bases each). From germline, CDR1 is WNHNN and CDR2 SYGVQD (reference sequence). The CDR3 is 15 residues long. Trimming pared 3 bases from V and 10 bases from J, leaving 18 bases between.

The gene calls are TRBV9 and TRBJ2-2; no definite D call. Germline values: CDR1 SGDLS, CDR2 YYNGEE. V was trimmed by 0 bases and J by 4 bases, leaving 13 bases between them. The CDR3 totals 16 residues. The CDR3 here is CASSVDNPPGTGELFF. In DNA form, the CDR3 reads TGTGCCAGCAGCGTAGATAACCCTCCGGGCACCGGGGAGCTGTTTTTT.

The V gene is TRBV6-5, the J gene TRBJ2-2, with D unclear. The CDR3 sequence is 14 residues long. V lost 8 bases, J lost 1 base, and 11 bases lay in between. Germline-derived CDR1 and CDR2 are MNHEY and SVGAGI. The CDR3 DNA sequence: TGTGCCAGCTCCCGAGTCGGGAACACCGGGGAGCTGTTTTTT. This gives the protein CASSRVGNTGELFF.

The chain joins TRBV30 to TRBJ2-3, with 9 bases fitting TRBD1. This CDR3 has 15 amino acids. V was clipped by 3 bases and J by 6 bases; unmatched bases: 10. Germline CDR1 is GTSNPN and CDR2 is SVGIG (reference sequence). CDR3 sequence reads: CAWSLRDRAPDTQYF. The DNA for the CDR3 is TGTGCCTGGAGCCTCCGGGACAGGGCGCCTGATACGCAGTATTTT.

This sequence joins TRBV10-2 and TRBJ1-2; D is perhaps TRBD1 (6 bases). Germline V gives CDR1 WSHSY, CDR2 SAAADI. Trimming took off 7 bases at V and 3 bases at J, with 15 bases between the two ends. The CDR3 is 14 amino acids. Here the CDR3 reads CASTGRGVDYGYTF. As DNA, the CDR3 is TGCGCCAGCACAGGGAGGGGGGTGGACTATGGCTACACCTTC.

The V and J genes are TRBV7-3 and TRBJ2-5, with 14 nucleotides matching TRBD2. Looked up from germline, CDR1 is SGHTA and CDR2 is FQGTGA. V trimming: 1 base; J trimming: 5 bases; junction bases outside the gene matches: 12. The CDR3 length is 19 residues. CDR3 sequence (DNA): TGTGCCAGCAGCTTAATGGCCCGACTAGCGGGAGGGCCGGGGGAGACCCAGTACTTC. Amino acid sequence: CASSLMARLAGGPGETQYF.

The rearrangement uses TRBV19 and TRBJ2-4, with 7 bases fitting TRBD1. The CDR3 consists of 15 residues. CDR1 is LNHDA and CDR2 is SQIVND in the germline V gene (reference sequence). The ends lost 9 bases at V and 1 base at J; junction bases unmatched: 9. The CDR3 DNA reads TGTGCCAGCGCAGACTTACAGGGGGCCAAAAACATTCAGTACTTC. This gives the protein CASADLQGAKNIQYF.

This CDR3 reads CASSPRLAGVVTQYF. DNA of the CDR3: TGTGCCAGCAGTCCTCGACTAGCGGGAGTCGTAACGCAGTACTTC. The J gene is TRBJ2-7, the V gene TRBV6-5; 12 bases match TRBD2. Germline-derived CDR1 and CDR2 are MNHEY and SVGAGI. V lost 5 bases and J lost 9; bases outside the gene matches: 11. The CDR3 loop spans 15 amino acids.

This chain joins TRBV28 and TRBJ2-5, with D perhaps matching TRBD2 (5 bases). The germline V gene has CDR1 MDHEN and CDR2 SYDVKM. There are 13 residues in the CDR3. V was clipped by 6 bases and J by 5 bases, with 13 bases between them. CDR3 nucleotides: TGTGCCAGCAGCTCGGACTTCCCGGAGACCCAGTACTTC. Protein sequence: CASSSDFPETQYF.